The 20 T cell receptor beta chains presented below share a single source sample, sequenced in a study of Ad26.COV2.S vaccination and SARS-CoV-2 variants. Measured with immunoSEQ multiplex PCR; TCRdb has only the in-frame clones, and not every one. The repertoire includes fewer than 400,000 clones, roughly nine tenths of them detected once, and approximately 5.8% sits in the top ten. Treatment here: some 20 received Ad26.COV2.S at low or high dose, single or two shots; about 5 received placebo; per-sample allocation not given. Samples were taken on day 63 after the first vaccine or placebo injection. Sample: peripheral blood, taken in a trial of Ad26.COV2.S vaccine versus placebo. The source is a person between 18 and 59 years old who received the Ad26.COV2.S COVID-19 vaccine or a placebo.

This clone was detected only once. The V call is TRBV12-3 or TRBV12-4, the J call TRBJ1-2; a weak D match, TRBD1 (5 bases). The CDR3 is 13 amino acids. V gave up 3 bases and J gave up 6 bases, with 11 bases separating them. This chain's CDR3 is CASSFLWGDGYTF. The CDR3 DNA sequence: TGTGCCAGCAGTTTTCTCTGGGGGGATGGCTACACCTTC.

The chain joins TRBV7-2 to TRBJ1-2, with D maybe TRBD1 (6 bases). Per germline, CDR1 SGHTA and CDR2 FQGNSA. V lost 1 base and J lost 4, with 16 bases in between. The CDR3 runs to 16 residues. The CDR3 reads CASSLGGHGTFYGYTF. CDR3 nucleotide sequence: TGTGCCAGCAGCTTAGGGGGACATGGGACCTTCTATGGCTACACCTTC.

The rearrangement joins TRBV4-3 to TRBJ1-3, with a tentative D call TRBD1 (5 bases). The CDR3 totals 14 residues. Trimming took off 1 base at V and 3 bases at J, with 7 bases between the two ends. In germline, CDR1 is LGHNA, CDR2 YSLEER. The CDR3 nucleotides read TGCGCCAGCAGCCAAGGAACAGGTGGAAACACCATATATTTT. Translated: CASSQGTGGNTIYF.

V and J are TRBV5-4 and TRBJ1-4; 8 positions agree with TRBD1. This CDR3 comprises 14 residues. Trimming cost V 4 bases and J 7 bases; bases outside gene matches: 6. Germline values: CDR1 SGHNT, CDR2 YYREEE (reference sequence). CDR3 sequence (DNA): TGTGCCAGCAGCCCAGGGGGCGTGCCTGAAAAACTGTTTTTT. As protein: CASSPGGVPEKLFF.

The V call is TRBV10-3, the J call TRBJ1-2; D not resolved. The CDR3 extends over 14 amino acids. V lost 0 bases to trimming and J lost 6 bases, with 11 bases between them. Germline CDR1 and CDR2: ENHRY and SYGVKD. The CDR3 region is CAISESQGDNGYTF. The CDR3 nucleotides read TGTGCCATCAGTGAGTCGCAAGGAGATAATGGCTACACCTTC.

The V call is TRBV7-3, the J call TRBJ2-5; no definite D call. The CDR3 loop spans 12 amino acids. CDR1 SGHTA and CDR2 FQGTGA come from the germline V gene. The V gene lost 2 bases and the J gene lost 5 bases, with 6 bases spanning the gap. This CDR3 reads CASSLFGETQYF. The CDR3 DNA reads TGTGCCAGCAGCTTATTCGGGGAGACCCAGTACTTC.

The V and J genes are TRBV7-2 and TRBJ1-3; D ambiguous. Germline-derived CDR1 and CDR2 are SGHTA and FQGNSA. V gave up 1 base and J gave up 2 bases, with 12 bases separating them. CDR3 length: 16 amino acids. Written as DNA, the CDR3 is TGTGCCAGCAGCTTAGTCAGCGCGTATACTGGAAACACCATATATTTT. This encodes CASSLVSAYTGNTIYF.

The V gene is TRBV18, the J gene TRBJ2-5; D gene unclear. This CDR3 is 13 amino acids long. V lost 6 bases to trimming and J lost 2 bases, with 10 bases between them. In germline, CDR1 is KGHSH, CDR2 LQKENI. The CDR3: CASSVTLQETQYF. The CDR3 region has the DNA TGTGCCAGCTCGGTGACACTTCAAGAGACCCAGTACTTC.

This clone has only one observation. The chain couples TRBV3-1 (or the pseudogene TRBV3-2) to TRBJ1-4; the D gene is possibly TRBD1 (6 bases). The germline gives CDR1 LGHDT, CDR2 YNNKEL (reference sequence). There are 17 residues in the CDR3. Trimming stripped 3 bases from V and 0 bases from J, with 14 bases between. The CDR3 bases are TGTGCCAGCAGCCACCTCGACAGGCTTGCAACTAATGAAAAACTGTTTTTT. Residues: CASSHLDRLATNEKLFF.

V usage is TRBV10-3 and J usage is TRBJ2-5; the D is unclear. Looked up from germline, CDR1 is ENHRY and CDR2 is SYGVKD. The CDR3 is 8 amino acids. In DNA, the CDR3 is TGTGCTTCTGGGACCCAGTACTTC. Its translation: CASGTQYF.

The J gene is TRBJ1-4, the V gene TRBV11-3, with 7 bases that match TRBD1. Germline lookup yields CDR1 SGHNT and CDR2 YENEEA. The CDR3 totals 16 residues. After removal of 4 bases from V and 7 bases from J, the junction contained 12 bases not matched to a gene. CDR3 residues: CASSSSRGRMGEKLFF. The CDR3 coding sequence is TGTGCCAGCAGCTCCTCGAGGGGGCGCATGGGTGAAAAACTGTTTTTT.

This chain connects TRBV7-2 to TRBJ2-3; TRBD2 is a possible D gene (7 bases). The length of the CDR3 is 16 residues. Germline-derived CDR1 and CDR2 are SGHTA and FQGNSA. Deletions cut 3 bases from V and 0 bases from J, with 13 bases between. CDR3 coding DNA: TGTGCCAGCAGCTTCTTCGGGGGGCCGAGCACAGATACGCAGTATTTT. It yields the protein CASSFFGGPSTDTQYF.

The chain recombines TRBV19 with TRBJ1-1; no reliable D call. The germline V gene encodes CDR1 LNHDA and CDR2 SQIVND (reference sequence). This CDR3 contains 12 residues. V lost 3 bases and J 7 bases, leaving 9 bases between the germline ends. The CDR3 nucleotides read TGTGCCAGTAGTATTCAAGGGTTTGAAGCTTTCTTT. It is translated as CASSIQGFEAFF. The full variable domain, its missing parts supplied by reference TRBV19 and TRBJ1-1, is DGGITQSPKYLFRKEGQNVTLSCEQNLNHDAMYWYRQDPGQGLRLIYYSQIVNDFQKGDIAEGYSVSREKKESFPLTVTSAQKNPTAFYLCASSIQGFEAFFGQGTRLTVV.

V gene TRBV25-1 combines with J gene TRBJ1-4, with 7 bases lining up with TRBD1. The V gene's germline CDR1 is MGHDK and CDR2 SYGVNS. The junction had 7 bases not matched to a gene; V was cut back by 7 bases and J by 5 bases. CDR3 length equals 14 residues. In DNA, the CDR3 is TGTGCCAGCACAGGGGGAACACTAAATGAAAAACTGTTTTTT. The encoded protein is CASTGGTLNEKLFF.

The chain combines TRBV7-3 with TRBJ2-3; 15 bases are a match to TRBD2. V shed 4 bases and J 5 bases; nucleotides not matched to a gene: 4. Germline V CDR1 and CDR2: SGHTA, FQGTGA. The CDR3 is 16 residues long. This CDR3 is CASSSGLAGGRDTQYF. The CDR3 DNA is TGTGCCAGCAGCTCGGGACTAGCGGGAGGACGAGATACGCAGTATTTT.

The rearrangement links TRBV5-4 to TRBJ2-3; possibly TRBD2 for D (5 bases). Trimming removed 5 bases at V and 1 base at J, with 20 bases between. Germline CDR1 is SGHNT and CDR2 is YYREEE (reference sequence). The CDR3 is 17 residues long. CDR3: CASRPPGIKMGTDTQYF. The CDR3 DNA reads as TGTGCCAGCAGACCTCCGGGAATAAAGATGGGCACAGATACGCAGTATTTT.

With respect to this clone: This sample includes further DNA sequences coding for the same CDR3. The chain has TRBV6-2 or TRBV6-3 and TRBJ1-1, with D maybe TRBD1 (5 bases). The V end was cut by 2 bases, the J end by 1 base, with 5 bases between. This CDR3 has 13 amino acids. Per the germline V gene, CDR1 is MNHEY and CDR2 is SVGEGT. The CDR3 here is CASSYQGNTEAFF. DNA of the CDR3: TGTGCCAGCAGTTACCAGGGGAACACTGAAGCTTTCTTT.

V gene TRBV6-4 combines with J gene TRBJ1-1; D unclear. The CDR3 sequence is 14 residues long. The V end was cut by 0 bases, the J end by 1 base, with 6 bases between. The germline V gene encodes CDR1 MRHNA and CDR2 SNTAGT. The DNA of the CDR3 is TGTGCCAGCAGTGACTCCGGACGGAACACTGAAGCTTTCTTT. Amino acids: CASSDSGRNTEAFF.

This clone is a singleton in its sample. The V and J genes are TRBV6-2 or TRBV6-3 and TRBJ1-5; D remains ambiguous. The length of the CDR3 is 15 residues. The germline V and J ends were trimmed by 5 bases and 0 bases, with 11 bases remaining between them. The germline V gene encodes CDR1 MNHEY and CDR2 SVGEGT. The DNA of the CDR3 is TGTGCCAGCAGTCCCGGGATAAATAGCAATCAGCCCCAGCATTTT. Its protein product is CASSPGINSNQPQHF.

The genes are TRBV14 and TRBJ2-3; D might be TRBD1 or TRBD2, each matching 5 bases. CDR1 and CDR2 (germline): SGHDN, FVKESK. The ends were cut back, 1 base at V and 14 bases at J, with 19 bases in the middle. CDR3 length: 14 residues. CDR3 sequence reads: CASSQGRSREKWYF. CDR3 sequence (DNA): TGTGCCAGCAGCCAAGGAAGGAGCAGGGAGAAGTGGTATTTT.